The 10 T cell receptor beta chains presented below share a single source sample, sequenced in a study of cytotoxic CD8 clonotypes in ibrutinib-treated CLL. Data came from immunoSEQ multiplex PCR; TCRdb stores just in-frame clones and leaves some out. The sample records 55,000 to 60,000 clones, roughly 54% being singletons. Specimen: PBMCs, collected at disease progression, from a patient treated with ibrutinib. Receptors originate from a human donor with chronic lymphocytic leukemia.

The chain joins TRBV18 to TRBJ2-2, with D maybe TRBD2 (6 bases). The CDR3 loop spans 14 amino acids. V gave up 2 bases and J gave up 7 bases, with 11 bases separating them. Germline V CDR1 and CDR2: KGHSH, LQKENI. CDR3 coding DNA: TGTGCCAGCTCACCATATATGGAGGGCGGGGAGCTGTTTTTT. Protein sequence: CASSPYMEGGELFF.

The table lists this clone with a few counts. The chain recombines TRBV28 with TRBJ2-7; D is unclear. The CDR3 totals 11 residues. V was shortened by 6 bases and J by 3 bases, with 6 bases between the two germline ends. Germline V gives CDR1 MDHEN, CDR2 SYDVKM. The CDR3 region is CASSRDYEQYF. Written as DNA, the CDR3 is TGTGCCAGCAGCCGAGACTACGAGCAGTACTTC.

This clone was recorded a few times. The CDR3 nucleotides are TGTGCCAGCAGAGCCCAGGGCCCAGCCAAAAACATTCAGTACTTC. Translated: CASRAQGPAKNIQYF. V and J are TRBV7-9 and TRBJ2-4; TRBD1 is a possible D gene (5 bases). Trimming removed 6 bases at V and 0 bases at J, with 12 bases between. Germline V CDR1 and CDR2: SEHNR, FQNEAQ (reference sequence). The CDR3 runs 15 residues.

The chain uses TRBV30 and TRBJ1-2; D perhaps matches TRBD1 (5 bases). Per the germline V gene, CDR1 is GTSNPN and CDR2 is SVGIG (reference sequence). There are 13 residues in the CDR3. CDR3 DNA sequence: TGTGCTAGGGCAGCCGAGGGGTACTATGGCTACACCTTC. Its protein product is CARAAEGYYGYTF.

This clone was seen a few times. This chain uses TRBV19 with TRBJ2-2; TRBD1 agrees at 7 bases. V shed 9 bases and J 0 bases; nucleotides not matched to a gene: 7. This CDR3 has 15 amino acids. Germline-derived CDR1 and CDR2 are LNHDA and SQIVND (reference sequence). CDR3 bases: TGTGCCAGCAGACAGGGTCGGGCGAACACCGGGGAGCTGTTTTTT. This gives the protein CASRQGRANTGELFF.

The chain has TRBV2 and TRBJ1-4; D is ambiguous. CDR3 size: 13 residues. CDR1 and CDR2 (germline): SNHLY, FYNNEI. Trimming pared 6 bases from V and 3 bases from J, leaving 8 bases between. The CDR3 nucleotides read TGTGCCAGCAGGGAGGCGCCTAATGAAAAACTGTTTTTT. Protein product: CASREAPNEKLFF.

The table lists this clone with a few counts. The CDR3 spells CASSQAQGEEKLFF. The CDR3 nucleotides read TGTGCCAGCAGCCAAGCCCAGGGGGAGGAAAAACTGTTTTTT. The chain links TRBV4-2 to TRBJ1-4, with 7 positions matching TRBD1. The V segment lost 1 base and the J segment 8 bases; nucleotides outside the gene matches: 4. Per the germline V gene, CDR1 is LGHNA and CDR2 is YNFKEQ. The CDR3 length is 14 residues.

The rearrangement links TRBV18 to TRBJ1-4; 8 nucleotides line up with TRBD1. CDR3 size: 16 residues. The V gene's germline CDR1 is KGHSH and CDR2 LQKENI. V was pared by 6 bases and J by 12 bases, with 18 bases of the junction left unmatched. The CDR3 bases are TGTGCCAGCTCCTCCGCCTTACCCGGGACAGGATTGGAACTGTTTTTT. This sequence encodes CASSSALPGTGLELFF.

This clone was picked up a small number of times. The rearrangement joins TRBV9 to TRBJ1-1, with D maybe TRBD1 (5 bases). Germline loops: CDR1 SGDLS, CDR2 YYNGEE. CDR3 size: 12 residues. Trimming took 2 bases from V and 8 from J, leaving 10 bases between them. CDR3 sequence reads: CASSVFGGEAFF. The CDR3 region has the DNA TGTGCCAGCAGCGTCTTCGGGGGGGAAGCTTTCTTT.

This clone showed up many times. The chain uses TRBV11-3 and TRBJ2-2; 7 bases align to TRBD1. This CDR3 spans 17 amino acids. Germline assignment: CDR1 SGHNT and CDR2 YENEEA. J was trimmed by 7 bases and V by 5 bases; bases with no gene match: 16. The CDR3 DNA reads TGTGCCAGCAGCACACTCTGGACAGGCGGGCTGGGCGGGGAGCTGTTTTTT. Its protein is CASSTLWTGGLGGELFF.